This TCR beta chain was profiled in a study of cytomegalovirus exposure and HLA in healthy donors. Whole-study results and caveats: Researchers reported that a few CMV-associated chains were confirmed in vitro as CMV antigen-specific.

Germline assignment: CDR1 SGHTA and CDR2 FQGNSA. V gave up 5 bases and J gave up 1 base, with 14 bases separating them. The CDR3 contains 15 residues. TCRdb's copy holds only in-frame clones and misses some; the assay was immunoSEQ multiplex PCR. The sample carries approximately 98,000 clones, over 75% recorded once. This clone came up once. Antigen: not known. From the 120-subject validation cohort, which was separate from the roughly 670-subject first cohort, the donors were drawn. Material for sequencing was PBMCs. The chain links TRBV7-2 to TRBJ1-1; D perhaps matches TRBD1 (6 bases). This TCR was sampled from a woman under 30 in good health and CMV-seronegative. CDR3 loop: CASSAQGFGNTEAFF. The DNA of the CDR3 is TGTGCCAGCAGCGCACAGGGTTTCGGGAACACTGAAGCTTTCTTT.